This is a list of T cell receptor beta chains from one sample in a study of early T cells in non-severe SARS-CoV-2 infection. TCRdb used MiXCR to reprocess the 5' RACE reads, holding one entry per CDR3 protein. The table includes over 60,000 distinct CDR3 sequences, approximately 11% detected once. The material sequenced was whole blood, taken at baseline. These receptors were taken from an adult who was a healthcare worker with PCR-confirmed SARS-CoV-2 infection or an uninfected control (not recorded which). Each CDR3 is given with its conserved first and last residue. A D gene is named only where the DNA matches it firmly. The size of a clone is reported for some rows only, either as once, few or many, or as a class for expanded clones.

.	TRBV7-2	14	few	TRBJ2-5	CASTSMGEVETQYF	TGTGCCAGCACCTCGATGGGGGAGGTAGAGACCCAGTACTTC
TRBD1	TRBV7-2	14	few	TRBJ1-2	CASSLRDRIYGYTF	TGTGCCAGCAGCTTACGGGACAGGATCTATGGCTACACCTTC
TRBD1	TRBV6-1	14	few	TRBJ2-2	CASRRQGNTGELFF	TGTGCCAGCAGAAGACAGGGAAACACCGGGGAGCTGTTTTTT
.	TRBV18	13	.	TRBJ1-1	CASSEQPNTEAFF	TGTGCCAGCTCAGAACAACCGAACACTGAAGCTTTCTTT
.	TRBV7-6	18	.	TRBJ2-2	CASSPLTLTGPLTGELFF	TGTGCCAGCAGCCCGCTTACCCTTACGGGACCCCTAACCGGGGAGCTGTTTTTT
.	TRBV7-8	13	.	TRBJ1-2	CASSPASGFGYTF	TGTGCCAGCAGCCCCGCGTCCGGGTTCGGCTACACCTTC
.	TRBV6-6	15	.	TRBJ2-1	CASSQQGTRGDEQFF	TGTGCCAGCAGCCAACAGGGGACTAGGGGGGATGAGCAGTTCTTC
.	TRBV7-8	14	.	TRBJ2-5	CASIARRGEETQYF	TGTGCCAGCATTGCGAGACGGGGAGAAGAGACCCAGTACTTC
TRBD2	TRBV27	17	few	TRBJ2-1	CASSLSIRLAGGHEQFF	TGTGCCAGCAGTTTGTCAATTCGGCTAGCGGGGGGGCACGAGCAGTTCTTC
.	TRBV9	18	.	TRBJ2-1	CASSVGGGAQSSYNEQFF	TGTGCCAGCAGCGTAGGTGGCGGGGCCCAATCCTCCTACAATGAGCAGTTCTTC
.	TRBV29-1	11	.	TRBJ2-5	CSVLPGETQYF	TGCAGCGTTTTACCTGGGGAGACCCAGTACTTC
TRBD2	TRBV19	20	few	TRBJ2-1	CASSIGQPGGALSSYNEQFF	TGTGCCAGTAGTATAGGACAACCGGGGGGAGCTCTCAGCTCCTACAATGAGCAGTTCTTC
.	TRBV6-6	14	few	TRBJ1-5	CASSYLASNQPQHF	TGTGCCAGCAGTTATTTGGCTAGCAATCAGCCCCAGCATTTT
.	TRBV3-1	21	.	TRBJ2-2	CASSQQKGNYHDVSATGELFF	TGTGCCAGCAGCCAGCAGAAGGGAAACTACCATGACGTTTCAGCGACCGGGGAGCTGTTTTTT
.	TRBV24-1	15	few	TRBJ2-5	CATSDGIGGSETQYF	TGTGCCACCAGTGATGGCATTGGGGGGAGTGAGACCCAGTACTTC
TRBD2	TRBV7-6	16	many	TRBJ2-2	CASSPARGANTGELFF	TGTGCCAGCAGCCCCGCTCGGGGGGCGAACACCGGGGAGCTGTTTTTT
.	TRBV20-1	15	many	TRBJ2-1	CSARAGGSSYNEQFF	TGCAGTGCTAGAGCGGGGGGCAGCTCCTACAATGAGCAGTTCTTC
TRBD1	TRBV19	15	.	TRBJ2-7	CASSKTGTAVYEQYF	TGTGCCAGTAGTAAGACCGGGACAGCTGTCTACGAGCAGTACTTC
.	TRBV7-9	15	.	TRBJ2-5	CASSRTPPGQETQYF	TGTGCCAGCAGCCGTACACCGCCTGGCCAAGAGACCCAGTACTTC
.	TRBV6-2/TRBV6-3	14	many	TRBJ2-7	CASSYSWTSYEQYF	TGTGCCAGCAGTTACTCGTGGACATCCTACGAGCAGTACTTC
.	TRBV27	15	many	TRBJ1-2	CATRGGGPLPYGYTF	TGTGCCACCCGTGGTGGGGGCCCCTTACCATATGGCTACACCTTC
.	TRBV27	13	.	TRBJ1-5	CASSFRGPQPQHF	TGTGCCAGCAGTTTCAGGGGCCCCCAGCCCCAGCATTTT
.	TRBV11-2	12	many	TRBJ2-7	CASSPLAYEQYF	TGTGCCAGCAGCCCCTTGGCCTACGAGCAGTACTTC
.	TRBV10-3	16	few	TRBJ2-3	CAISEAGGIGTDTQYF	TGTGCCATCAGTGAGGCAGGGGGGATAGGGACAGATACGCAGTATTTT
.	TRBV12-5	14	.	TRBJ2-5	CASGLSARPETQYF	TGTGCTAGTGGTTTGTCCGCCAGACCAGAGACCCAGTACTTC
.	TRBV9	10	few	TRBJ2-3	CASSGNTQYF	TGTGCCAGCAGCGGCAATACGCAGTATTTT
.	TRBV12-5	15	many	TRBJ2-1	CASGLLASSYNEQFF	TGTGCTAGTGGTTTGCTCGCCAGCTCCTACAATGAGCAGTTCTTC
.	TRBV3-1	13	few	TRBJ1-1	CASSQDWYTEAFF	TGTGCCAGCAGCCAAGATTGGTACACTGAAGCTTTCTTT
TRBD1	TRBV7-8	15	.	TRBJ1-1	CASSRRTGRNTEAFF	TGTGCCAGCAGCCGCCGGACAGGGCGGAACACTGAAGCTTTCTTT
TRBD1	TRBV5-4	13	.	TRBJ1-2	CASSLQGAEGYTF	TGTGCCAGCAGTTTGCAGGGGGCTGAGGGCTACACCTTC
TRBD1	TRBV5-5	14	few	TRBJ1-2	CASSLDRGSDGYTF	TGTGCCAGCAGCTTGGACAGGGGATCGGATGGCTACACCTTC
.	TRBV20-1	14	.	TRBJ2-1	CSARVLGINHEQFF	TGCAGTGCTAGAGTACTAGGAATTAACCATGAGCAGTTCTTC
.	TRBV7-9	15	many	TRBJ1-1	CASSNVQQGRAEAFF	TGTGCCAGCAGCAATGTTCAACAGGGTAGGGCTGAAGCTTTCTTT
.	TRBV11-2	14	many	TRBJ2-5	CASSLFRGAETQYF	TGTGCCAGCAGCTTATTCAGGGGGGCGGAGACCCAGTACTTC
TRBD1	TRBV29-1	13	few	TRBJ1-1	CSVGTGDHTEAFF	TGCAGCGTGGGAACAGGGGACCACACTGAAGCTTTCTTT
.	TRBV6-5	12	few	TRBJ1-2	CASRGNTLGYTF	TGTGCCAGCAGGGGGAATACGCTGGGCTACACCTTC
.	TRBV29-1	11	many	TRBJ1-2	CSGYNNYGYTF	TGCAGCGGGTATAATAACTATGGCTACACCTTC
TRBD1	TRBV12-3/TRBV12-4	13	.	TRBJ2-5	CASKGTGKETQYF	TGTGCCAGCAAGGGGACAGGGAAAGAGACCCAGTACTTC
.	TRBV19	15	few	TRBJ2-4	CASSTRALGENIQYF	TGTGCCAGTAGCACCCGGGCACTTGGAGAAAACATTCAGTACTTC
.	TRBV5-1	16	few	TRBJ2-6	CASSPREGSGANVLTF	TGCGCCAGCAGCCCGCGGGAAGGCTCTGGGGCCAACGTCCTGACTTTC
TRBD2	TRBV20-1	16	.	TRBJ2-5	CSATRTSGGQQETQYF	TGCAGTGCTACCCGGACTAGCGGGGGCCAACAAGAGACCCAGTACTTC
TRBD1	TRBV18	14	few	TRBJ1-3	CASSPTGAGDTIYF	TGTGCCAGCTCGCCCACAGGGGCGGGAGACACCATATATTTT
.	TRBV7-9	13	.	TRBJ1-1	CASRTEGTPEAFF	TGTGCCAGCAGGACTGAGGGGACCCCTGAAGCTTTCTTT
.	TRBV20-1	14	.	TRBJ1-6	CSAARENVNSPLHF	TGCAGTGCTGCCAGGGAAAATGTCAATTCACCCCTCCACTTT
.	TRBV5-1	15	many	TRBJ2-7	CASSSGDGSSYEQYF	TGCGCCAGCAGCTCCGGGGACGGGAGCTCCTACGAGCAGTACTTC
.	TRBV11-2	12	few	TRBJ2-2	CASSLEIGELFF	TGTGCCAGCAGCTTAGAAATTGGCGAGCTGTTTTTT
.	TRBV19	13	few	TRBJ2-7	CASSRDIWLEQYF	TGTGCCAGCAGCCGGGACATTTGGTTGGAGCAGTACTTC